This TCR beta chain was obtained from a study of human T cells and chemical hapten exposure. Individual cDNA molecules in this library carried unique molecular identifiers. Authors' data handling: Sampled TCR counts reached a median of around 100,000 per sample, with values ranging from roughly 20,000 to 750,000. TCRdb ran MiXCR on the RACE reads and lists one entry per CDR3 protein. The V and J calls were determined by TCRdb, not by the authors. The sample lists 100,000 to 150,000 distinct CDR3 sequences, approximately 9.5% seen once, with 1.5% to 2% in the top ten. Germline V CDR1 and CDR2: MNHEY, SVGEGT. Trimming took 5 bases from V and 8 from J; bases not matched to a gene: 5. The CDR3 loop spans 14 amino acids. Indicated time point: healthy volunteer bleed at 2 weeks. The starting material, unfractionated whole blood, was used for total RNA extraction.

The receptor comes from a male donor in good health. Some clones in this sample may be carry-over from other donors' samples. The chain employs TRBV6-2 or TRBV6-3 and TRBJ1-4, with 10 bases lining up with TRBD1. Material for sequencing was whole blood. The CDR3: CASSNDRGPEKLFF. CDR3 coding DNA: TGTGCCAGCAGTAATGACAGGGGGCCAGAAAAACTGTTTTTT.